This TCR beta chain appears in the sequencing data of a study of blood T cell repertoires in COVID-19. As for the study in general: There were acute and convalescent COVID-19 samples, and they came from the United States, Italy and Spain. The cDNA or gDNA used as material had been derived from T cells, B-cell-depleted T cells, or PBMCs.

Patients from Seattle were sampled longitudinally, starting during active infection. In this sample, this clone turned up once. Germline trimming cut 5 bases from V and 8 bases from J; bases unmatched to any gene: 12. CDR1 and CDR2 from the germline V gene are SGHTA and FQGTGA. The CDR3 length is 15 residues. The data were produced by immunoSEQ multiplex PCR, yet TCRdb's version contains in-frame clones alone and is incomplete. In the table there are about 300,000 clones, 90% of which are singletons. The source is a young woman with COVID-19, enrolled during active disease. Sequenced sample: peripheral blood. The chain employs TRBV7-3 and TRBJ2-1; TRBD1 matches at 7 bases. Here the CDR3 reads CASSPFGQDGDEQFF. Here the CDR3 DNA reads TGTGCCAGCAGCCCATTCGGACAGGACGGGGATGAGCAGTTCTTC.